This is a list of T cell receptor beta chains from one sample in a study of tumor and adjacent non-tumor tissue in lung cancer. TCRdb reprocessed the multiplex PCR reads via MiXCR and lists one record per CDR3 protein. Of 90,000 to 110,000 distinct CDR3 sequences listed, roughly 80% were seen once; the top ten hold more than 35%. Material: lung tumor tissue. These receptors were obtained from a woman aged 60 to 75 with non-small cell lung cancer. Both conserved end residues are part of each CDR3. Fields, in order: V gene, clone size, D gene, J gene, CDR3 protein, CDR3 DNA. D genes are given only for firm matches. Size is stated for part of the rows, as once, few or many counts, or as a class when the clone is expanded.

V: TRBV7-3
size: .
D: .
J: TRBJ1-1
CDR3: CASSLGAGYTEAFF
DNA: TGTGCCAGCAGCTTGGGGGCCGGGTACACTGAAGCTTTCTTT

V: TRBV24-1
size: few
D: TRBD1
J: TRBJ2-1
CDR3: CATSDWDRPNEQFF
DNA: TGTGCCACCAGTGATTGGGACAGGCCCAATGAGCAGTTCTTC

V: TRBV6-2/TRBV6-3
size: once
D: .
J: TRBJ1-6
CDR3: CASGIEAIGRFNSPLHF
DNA: TGTGCCAGCGGCATCGAGGCAATAGGGCGCTTTAATTCACCCCTCCACTTT

V: TRBV4-1
size: .
D: .
J: TRBJ1-1
CDR3: CASSQSGGQNTEAFF
DNA: TGCGCCAGCAGCCAATCTGGCGGACAGAACACTGAAGCTTTCTTT

V: TRBV5-4
size: few
D: TRBD2
J: TRBJ2-1
CDR3: CASSFWERGGGGEQFF
DNA: TGTGCCAGCAGCTTCTGGGAACGGGGGGGCGGAGGTGAGCAGTTCTTC

V: TRBV12-5
size: few
D: TRBD1
J: TRBJ2-5
CDR3: CASGSGTGVLETQYF
DNA: TGTGCTAGTGGTTCCGGGACAGGGGTGTTAGAGACCCAGTACTTC

V: TRBV6-2/TRBV6-3
size: .
D: TRBD1
J: TRBJ1-2
CDR3: CASRELGQEHGCTF
DNA: TGTGCCAGCAGGGAACTGGGACAGGAACATGGCTGCACCTTC

V: TRBV20-1
size: .
D: TRBD2
J: TRBJ2-4
CDR3: CSASWSGNGAINIQYF
DNA: TGCAGTGCTAGTTGGAGCGGGAATGGGGCCATAAACATTCAGTACTTC

V: TRBV11-3
size: .
D: TRBD1
J: TRBJ2-3
CDR3: CASSPGTGGTYMQYF
DNA: TGTGCCAGCAGCCCAGGGACAGGGGGGACATATATGCAGTATTTT

V: TRBV6-5
size: .
D: TRBD1
J: TRBJ1-2
CDR3: CARSSNFDRGHGYTF
DNA: TGTGCCAGGAGTTCTAATTTCGACAGGGGGCATGGCTACACCTTC

V: TRBV11-3
size: .
D: TRBD2
J: TRBJ2-1
CDR3: CASSYLAGGKNQLFF
DNA: TGTGCCAGCAGCTACCTAGCGGGGGGGAAAAATCAGCTGTTCTTC

V: TRBV20-1
size: .
D: .
J: TRBJ1-4
CDR3: CSARYGEPGGDATNEKLFF
DNA: TGCAGTGCTAGATATGGGGAGCCCGGGGGGGACGCAACTAACGAAAAACTGTTTTTT

V: TRBV20-1
size: .
D: .
J: TRBJ2-3
CDR3: CSVSGPDRNQPQYF
DNA: TGCAGTGTTTCAGGGCCAGATCGCAATCAGCCCCAGTATTTT

V: TRBV6-2/TRBV6-3
size: .
D: TRBD1
J: TRBJ1-2
CDR3: CTNRRTGTDYGYTF
DNA: TGTACCAACAGGCGCACCGGGACAGACTATGGCTACACCTTC

V: TRBV6-2/TRBV6-3
size: .
D: .
J: TRBJ2-2
CDR3: CASRGVRDGSGELFF
DNA: TGTGCCAGCAGGGGGGTCAGGGACGGTTCCGGGGAGCTTTTTTTT

V: TRBV11-3
size: .
D: TRBD2
J: TRBJ2-1
CDR3: CASSLELASGSHNEKSF
DNA: TGTGCCAGCAGCCTAGAGTTGGCTAGCGGGAGCCACAATGAGAAGTCCTTC

V: TRBV4-3
size: .
D: .
J: TRBJ2-3
CDR3: CASSQGRAWGHTQYF
DNA: TGCGCCAGCAGCCAAGGGAGGGCGTGGGGACATACGCAGTATTTT

V: TRBV20-1
size: many
D: .
J: TRBJ2-7
CDR3: CSARVRGLLAYEQYF
DNA: TGCAGTGCTAGAGTGAGGGGATTGCTAGCCTACGAGCAGTACTTC

V: TRBV20-1
size: .
D: .
J: TRBJ2-1
CDR3: CNARGSTGEQFF
DNA: TGCAATGCTAGGGGGTCGACTGGCGAGCAGTTCTTC

V: TRBV12-3/TRBV12-4
size: many
D: .
J: TRBJ1-5
CDR3: CVKRPCNQPQHF
DNA: TGTGTCAAACGACCGTGTAATCAGCCCCAGCATTTT

V: TRBV6-1
size: once
D: .
J: TRBJ2-3
CDR3: CTSSEEWRRYTQYF
DNA: TGTACCAGCAGTGAAGAATGGCGGAGGTATACGCAGTATTTT

V: TRBV20-1
size: .
D: .
J: TRBJ2-2
CDR3: CSASSFSGTGELFF
DNA: TGTAGTGCTTCCAGCTTTAGTGGCACCGGGGAGCTGTTTTTT

V: TRBV28
size: once
D: .
J: TRBJ2-3
CDR3: CASSFDRRCFGLTDTQYF
DNA: TGTGCCAGCAGTTTCGATCGCCGGTGCTTCGGACTCACAGATACGCAGTATTTT

V: TRBV6-1
size: .
D: .
J: TRBJ2-1
CDR3: CASSDQLERNEQFF
DNA: TGTGCCAGTAGTGATCAGCTAGAACGGAATGAGCAGTTCTTC

V: TRBV9
size: .
D: TRBD1
J: TRBJ2-1
CDR3: CASSPGTVYNEQFF
DNA: TGTGCCAGCAGCCCCGGGACAGTTTACAATGAGCAGTTCTTC

V: TRBV11-3
size: .
D: TRBD2
J: TRBJ2-1
CDR3: CASSSLLAGVLSSYNEQFF
DNA: TGTGCCAGCAGCTCTCTACTAGCGGGTGTTCTTAGCTCCTACAATGAGCAGTTCTTC

V: TRBV12-3/TRBV12-4
size: .
D: .
J: TRBJ2-7
CDR3: CASNWRGILNEQNF
DNA: TGTGCCAGCAATTGGCGTGGGATTCTCAACGAGCAGAACTTC

V: TRBV10-3
size: many
D: TRBD1
J: TRBJ2-5
CDR3: CAISDPGQGAGETQYF
DNA: TGTGCCATCAGTGATCCGGGACAGGGGGCTGGAGAGACCCAGTACTTC

V: TRBV12-3/TRBV12-4
size: .
D: .
J: TRBJ2-5
CDR3: CANSRDTKETQNF
DNA: TGTGCCAACAGTCGGGACACTAAAGAGACCCAGAACTTC

V: TRBV6-2/TRBV6-3
size: .
D: .
J: TRBJ2-3
CDR3: CVSNPNLGTDTQYF
DNA: TGTGTCAGCAACCCGAACCTTGGGACAGATACGCAGTATTTT

V: TRBV6-2/TRBV6-3
size: few
D: TRBD1
J: TRBJ2-5
CDR3: CASSYSSDRVLEIQYF
DNA: TGTGCCAGCAGTTACTCCTCGGACAGGGTGTTAGAGATTCAGTACTTC